A selection of T cell receptor beta chains follows, all from one sample in a study of T cells after yellow fever vaccination. TCRdb passed the 5' RACE reads through MiXCR, listing each CDR3 protein once. Of over 35,000 distinct CDR3 sequences in the sample, 5.5% to 7.5% were seen once. Sequencing used PBMCs, either bulk or a sorted T-cell subset (CD4+, CD8+, memory, or dextramer-sorted; not recorded which), obtained 45 days after the yellow fever booster vaccination. The receptors here all came from a man aged 25-45 years who received the YFV17D yellow fever vaccine. The CDR3 runs from the conserved cysteine through the conserved F or W. The D gene is left open where the match is weak. Some rows have no size entry. The others give once, few or many, or a class for an expanded clone.

TRBV28	many	NA	13	TRBJ1-1	CASSLNWNTEAFF	TGTGCCAGCAGTTTAAACTGGAACACTGAAGCTTTCTTT
TRBV4-2	many	NA	14	TRBJ2-7	CASSQGEGAYEQYF	TGTGCCAGCAGCCAAGGTGAAGGGGCCTACGAGCAGTACTTC
TRBV7-6	many	TRBD1	16	TRBJ2-7	CASSLDLTGETYEQYF	TGTGCCAGCAGCTTAGACTTGACAGGGGAAACCTACGAGCAGTACTTC
TRBV10-2	many	NA	13	TRBJ2-3	CASSPGLRDTQYF	TGCGCCAGCAGTCCTGGACTAAGGGATACGCAGTATTTT
TRBV7-9	many	NA	14	TRBJ2-4	CASTPADGLNIQYF	TGTGCCAGCACCCCGGCGGATGGGCTGAACATTCAGTACTTC
TRBV20-1	few	NA	12	TRBJ1-2	CSASTQEYGYTF	TGCAGTGCTAGTACACAGGAGTATGGCTACACCTTC
TRBV12-3/TRBV12-4	NA	NA	11	TRBJ2-2	CASRKYGELFF	TGTGCCAGCAGGAAGTACGGGGAGCTGTTTTTT
TRBV10-3	NA	TRBD2	15	TRBJ2-5	CAISDLTSARETQYF	TGTGCCATCAGTGATCTCACTAGCGCCCGGGAGACCCAGTACTTC
TRBV6-4	NA	TRBD1	15	TRBJ1-1	CASSREQGIGTEAFF	TGTGCCAGCAGCCGGGAACAGGGGATCGGCACTGAAGCTTTCTTT
TRBV14	NA	TRBD1	15	TRBJ1-6	CASSPNRGYNSPLHF	TGTGCCAGCAGCCCGAACAGGGGGTATAATTCACCCCTCCACTTT
TRBV30	NA	NA	18	TRBJ2-2	CAWTYPRATGANTGELFF	TGTGCCTGGACCTACCCCCGGGCAACGGGAGCGAACACCGGGGAGCTGTTTTTT
TRBV4-2	many	TRBD1	19	TRBJ2-2	CASSGGSPGGIANTGELFF	TGTGCCAGCAGCGGCGGATCCCCAGGGGGCATAGCGAACACCGGGGAGCTGTTTTTT
TRBV20-1	NA	NA	15	TRBJ1-5	CSAEQGDRISQPQHF	TGCAGTGCTGAACAGGGCGACAGGATATCTCAGCCCCAGCATTTT
TRBV6-2/TRBV6-3	few	NA	16	TRBJ2-5	CASSYTIGTSERTQYF	TGTGCCAGCAGTTACACTATCGGGACGTCCGAAAGGACCCAGTACTTC
TRBV11-2	many	TRBD1	16	TRBJ2-7	CASSLYLGDRSYEQYF	TGTGCCAGCAGCTTATACCTTGGGGACAGGTCCTACGAGCAGTACTTC
TRBV2	few	TRBD1	14	TRBJ1-6	CASSGGTDNSPLHF	TGTGCCAGCAGTGGAGGGACAGATAATTCACCCCTCCACTTT
TRBV5-4	NA	NA	13	TRBJ1-4	CASSFTGDEKLFF	TGTGCCAGCAGCTTTACTGGGGATGAAAAACTGTTTTTT
TRBV19	few	TRBD1	16	TRBJ1-5	CASSPNRDRPYQPQHF	TGTGCCAGTAGTCCCAACCGGGACAGGCCTTACCAGCCCCAGCATTTT
TRBV24-1	NA	NA	13	TRBJ1-2	CATSDGQTYGYTF	TGTGCCACCAGTGACGGACAGACTTATGGCTACACCTTC
TRBV7-2	many	TRBD1	15	TRBJ2-7	CASSPGDSGQGEQYF	TGTGCCAGCAGCCCAGGGGACAGTGGACAGGGAGAGCAGTACTTC
TRBV7-2	many	TRBD2	15	TRBJ2-1	CASSPVSGTHNEQFF	TGTGCCAGCAGTCCCGTTAGCGGGACACACAATGAGCAGTTCTTC
TRBV5-5	few	TRBD2	15	TRBJ2-5	CASSPRDLPGGTQYF	TGTGCCAGCAGCCCCCGGGACCTCCCGGGAGGGACCCAGTACTTC
TRBV9	few	TRBD2	15	TRBJ2-3	CASSSLSGSAGTQYF	TGTGCCAGCAGCTCCCTTAGCGGGAGCGCCGGGACGCAGTATTTT
TRBV29-1	many	NA	17	TRBJ2-3	CSVRGKGALGSTDTQYF	TGCAGCGTCCGGGGGAAGGGGGCGTTGGGTAGCACAGATACGCAGTATTTT
TRBV6-2/TRBV6-3	many	NA	15	TRBJ2-3	CASSYVGGTTATQYF	TGTGCCAGCAGTTATGTCGGGGGAACGACAGCTACGCAGTATTTT
TRBV7-2	few	TRBD1	13	TRBJ2-1	CASSLTGDNEQFF	TGTGCCAGCAGCTTGACAGGGGACAATGAGCAGTTCTTC
TRBV5-4	few	NA	14	TRBJ2-2	CASSWGRDAGELFF	TGTGCCAGCAGCTGGGGCAGAGACGCCGGGGAGCTGTTTTTT
TRBV10-3	few	NA	14	TRBJ2-5	CAISESIAQETQYF	TGTGCCATCAGTGAGTCGATAGCGCAGGAGACCCAGTACTTC
TRBV20-1	many	NA	15	TRBJ2-7	CSAHRQVGSGYEQYF	TGCAGTGCCCATCGGCAGGTGGGGTCAGGCTACGAGCAGTACTTC
TRBV20-1	many	NA	14	TRBJ1-5	CSATQGQFNQPQHF	TGCAGTGCTACCCAAGGACAGTTCAATCAGCCCCAGCATTTT
TRBV15	many	TRBD1	15	TRBJ2-3	CATSREQGGRDTQYF	TGTGCCACCAGCAGAGAACAGGGGGGTAGGGATACGCAGTATTTT
TRBV7-2	NA	NA	16	TRBJ2-3	CASSLDPGAGGDTQYF	TGTGCCAGCAGCTTAGATCCGGGAGCGGGTGGAGATACGCAGTATTTT
TRBV5-4	few	TRBD2	15	TRBJ2-7	CASSLKLAGGVEQYF	TGTGCCAGCAGCTTGAAACTAGCGGGAGGTGTCGAGCAGTACTTC
TRBV7-2	many	TRBD1	15	TRBJ2-2	CASSFQTGGTGELFF	TGTGCCAGCAGCTTCCAGACAGGGGGCACCGGGGAGCTGTTTTTT
TRBV27	many	TRBD1	16	TRBJ2-2	CASSSQFSTGRKELFF	TGTGCCAGCAGTTCCCAATTCTCGACAGGGCGTAAGGAGCTGTTTTTT
TRBV30	many	NA	13	TRBJ2-7	CAWGNGASYEQYF	TGTGCCTGGGGCAATGGCGCCTCCTACGAGCAGTACTTC
TRBV5-5	many	TRBD1	15	TRBJ2-3	CASSWDSINGDTQYF	TGTGCCAGCAGCTGGGACAGCATAAATGGAGATACGCAGTATTTT
TRBV12-3/TRBV12-4	many	NA	14	TRBJ2-2	CASRGALHTGELFF	TGTGCCAGCAGGGGGGCTTTGCACACCGGGGAGCTGTTTTTT
TRBV19	NA	NA	12	TRBJ1-1	CASSTPAAKAFF	TGTGCCAGTAGTACCCCGGCAGCTAAAGCTTTCTTT
TRBV3-1	few	TRBD2	15	TRBJ2-2	CASSLAGLGTGELFF	TGTGCCAGCAGCCTAGCGGGACTTGGGACCGGGGAGCTGTTTTTT